This T cell receptor (beta chain) was obtained from a study of blood T cell repertoires in COVID-19 (dated by TCRdb to about 2020). In terms of the full investigation: Samples covering the acute and convalescent phases of COVID-19 were provided by collaborators in the United States, Italy and Spain. Where available, HLA class I and class II types were taken from metadata supplied by the sample provider and were not determined by assay-based typing. Deeply sampled blood TCRbeta repertoires from subjects exposed to, actively infected with, or recovered from COVID-19 were included in the dataset. The samples were drawn from the first 160 participants of the ongoing ImmuneRACE study and from 950 to 1,500 subjects provided by 6 global collaborators. Nearly every sample came with metadata listing a de-identified subject ID, COVID-19 status, age in years and sex. The material from the prospective study consisted of cDNA or gDNA derived from T cells, B-cell-depleted T cells, or PBMCs. The repertoires were released in a freely available public database intended as a resource for research on the immune response to SARS-CoV-2.

Details on this clone: What antigen it recognizes has not been identified. No much larger clonotype is one base removed from it; base qualities were not supplied.

Overall study results and their limits: Clinical and demographic metadata were provided uncurated, with the amount varying by source and participant.

TCRbeta CDR3 regions were amplified from genomic DNA using the immunoSEQ Assay, a bias-controlled multiplex PCR. Turning to the authors' computational methods: Within the assay, amplification of reference gene primers was used to estimate how many nucleated cells each sample contained. To quantify the absolute abundance of each unique TCRbeta CDR3 rearrangement, sequence reads were collapsed and filtered. For each sample, productive Simpson clonality was calculated as the square root of Simpson's diversity index across productive rearrangements. TCRdb's version of the immuneACCESS table is confined to in-frame rearrangements and falls short of the full clone set. An unresolved V gene accounts for under half of the shortfall where checked; the remainder is of unknown origin. That table furnishes V, J and clone size, whereas the DNA furnished D and trimming. A total of some 110,000 clones appear in this sample, approximately 87% of them only once. The top ten clonotypes cover 2% to 2.5% of the sample.

Inclusive of the bounding cysteine and phenylalanine, the CDR3 is 17 residues long. Only CDR3 DNA is held: 51 bases, read in frame from base 1. CDR1 and CDR2 were assigned from the germline V gene as MGHRA and YSYEKL. V loses 6 bases, J loses 2 bases, and the germline ends lie 22 bases apart. Collaborating institutions collected whole blood in K2EDTA tubes following their own protocols. Collaborator samples were shipped for TCRbeta analysis as frozen whole blood, isolated PBMCs, or DNA extracted from either sample type. Sequencing was done on a sample of peripheral blood. The chain is encoded by TRBV4-1 joined to TRBJ1-2; a tentative D match to TRBD1 spans 6 bases. This sequence originates from a man aged 25 to 40 with acute or convalescent COVID-19. The DNA sequence is given as TGCGCCAGCAGGAAAAGGGGGACACACGGCAAGAACTATGGCTACACCTTC. Translated, it gives CASRKRGTHGKNYGYTF.